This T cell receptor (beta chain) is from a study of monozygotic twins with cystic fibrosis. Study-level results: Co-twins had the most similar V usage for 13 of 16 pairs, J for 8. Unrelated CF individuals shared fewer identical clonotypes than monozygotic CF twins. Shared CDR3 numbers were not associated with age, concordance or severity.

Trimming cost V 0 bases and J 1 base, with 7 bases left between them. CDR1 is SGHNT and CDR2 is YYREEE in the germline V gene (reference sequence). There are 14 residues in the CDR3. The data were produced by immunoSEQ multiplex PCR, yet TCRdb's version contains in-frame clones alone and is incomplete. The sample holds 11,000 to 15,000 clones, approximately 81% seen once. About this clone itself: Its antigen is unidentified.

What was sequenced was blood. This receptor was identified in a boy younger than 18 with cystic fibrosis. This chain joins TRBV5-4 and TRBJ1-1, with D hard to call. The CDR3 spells CASSLALTNTEAFF. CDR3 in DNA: TGTGCCAGCAGCTTGGCCCTGACGAACACTGAAGCTTTCTTT.